This T cell receptor beta chain comes out of a study of blood T cell repertoires in COVID-19. Study overall: Sites in the United States, Italy and Spain provided acute and convalescent COVID-19 samples. From T cells, B-cell-depleted T cells, or PBMCs came the material, which was cDNA or gDNA.

How the authors handled the data: Cell counts per sample came from amplifying reference gene primers. The table came from immunoSEQ multiplex PCR; TCRdb's copy has only in-frame clones and leaves some out. V and J calls plus clone size are reproduced from that table; the DNA served to infer D and trimming. In the table there are 70,000 to 75,000 clones, about 82% of which are singletons. CDR3 length: 13 amino acids. V was cut by 3 bases and J by 2 bases, with 7 bases left in between. Looked up from germline, CDR1 is MNHEY and CDR2 is SVGAGI. The receptor comes from a woman aged 55 to 70 with acute or convalescent COVID-19. Sequences were obtained from peripheral blood. The chain combines TRBV6-5 with TRBJ2-5; D uncertain. In DNA, the CDR3 is TGTGCCAGCAGTTATTTCCAGCAAGAGACCCAGTACTTC. Amino acids: CASSYFQQETQYF.